This T cell receptor (beta chain) comes out of a study of blood T cell repertoires in COVID-19. This CDR3 is 14 amino acids long. Trimming at V came to 0 bases and at J to 9 bases, leaving 10 bases not matched to a gene. Germline CDR1 and CDR2: GTSNPN and SVGIG (reference sequence). Per the original data handling: Reference gene primer amplification yielded estimated nucleated cell counts. Clones were sequenced by immunoSEQ multiplex PCR, and TCRdb holds only the in-frame ones, with some missing. V, J and clone size reflect that table, while D and trimming were determined from the DNA. The table includes about 36,000 clones, 90% detected once.

The V call is TRBV30, the J call TRBJ2-5, with 7 bases matching TRBD2. The material sequenced was peripheral blood. This sequence was found in a human donor in a cohort sampled during active COVID-19. In nucleotides, the CDR3 is TGTGCCTGGAGTGTACTGGGGGGGAAGGGTCCCCAGTACTTC. Residues: CAWSVLGGKGPQYF. Based on the CDR3 plus reference TRBV30 and TRBJ2-5, the full variable domain is SQTIHQWPATLVQPVGSPLSLECTVEGTSNPNLYWYRQAAGRGLQLLFYSVGIGQISSEVPQNLSASRPQDRQFILSSKKLLLSDSGFYLCAWSVLGGKGPQYFGPGTRLLVL.